These 26 T cell receptor beta chains were all obtained from the same sample, sequenced in a study of cytomegalovirus exposure and HLA in healthy donors (dated by TCRdb to 2016 to 2017). Libraries were built with the immunoSEQ multiplex PCR assay. For the multiplex PCR, a mixture combining 60 forward primers for TCR Vbeta segments and 13 reverse primers for TCR Jbeta segments was used. TCRdb provides this immuneACCESS table in a form limited to in-frame rearrangements. Some clones are lacking; in checked studies, under half of them reflect an unresolved V gene, and why the rest are absent is not known. The sample contains 130,000 or so clones, approximately 71% of them found a single time. The top ten hold 3.3% of the sample. What was sequenced was PBMCs. The receptors derive from a man aged 35-49 years in good health and CMV-seronegative.

The rearrangement joins TRBV10-3 to TRBJ1-4; 7 bases map to TRBD1. The germline gives CDR1 ENHRY, CDR2 SYGVKD. V gave up 3 bases and J gave up 1 base; unmatched junction bases: 5. The CDR3 has 16 amino acids. CDR3 sequence: CAISDTRGKTNEKLFF. Here the CDR3 DNA reads TGTGCCATCAGTGATACCAGGGGGAAAACTAATGAAAAACTGTTTTTT.

This chain joins TRBV7-2 and TRBJ2-2; D call uncertain. Germline loops: CDR1 SGHTA, CDR2 FQGNSA. V lost 1 base and J lost 1, with 13 bases in between. This CDR3 has 17 residues. CDR3 sequence: CASSLGPLRGNTGELFF. DNA for the CDR3: TGTGCCAGCAGCTTAGGACCCCTAAGAGGGAACACCGGGGAGCTGTTTTTT.

V usage is TRBV21-1 and J usage is TRBJ2-7; the table's D call, TRBD1, has no DNA check behind it. TRBV21-1 is a pseudogene locus. The CDR3 covers 16 residues. CDR3 sequence reads: CASSKGDRMGVGEQYF. In nucleotides, the CDR3 is TGTGCCAGCAGCAAAGGTGACAGGATGGGAGTTGGGGAGCAGTACTTC.

The chain links TRBV2 to TRBJ1-5; 9 positions match TRBD1. From germline, CDR1 is SNHLY and CDR2 FYNNEI. J gave up 4 bases and V 4 bases, and 5 bases lay outside the gene matches. CDR3 length equals 15 residues. CDR3 sequence (DNA): TGTGCCAGCAGTGTTGGGACAGGGCCGAATCAGCCCCAGCATTTT. It yields the protein CASSVGTGPNQPQHF.

The chain has TRBV18 and TRBJ1-1; 9 bases are a match to TRBD1. Per the germline V gene, CDR1 is KGHSH and CDR2 is LQKENI. The CDR3 extends over 14 amino acids. Germline trimming cut 10 bases from V and 1 base from J; bases unmatched to any gene: 7. CDR3 amino acids: CATKPGQGNTEAFF. In DNA form, the CDR3 reads TGTGCCACGAAACCGGGACAGGGGAACACTGAAGCTTTCTTT.

V and J are TRBV7-9 and TRBJ1-1; 8 bases fit TRBD1. Trimming at V came to 5 bases and at J to 9 bases, leaving 8 bases not matched to a gene. Germline CDR1 is SEHNR and CDR2 is FQNEAQ (reference sequence). The CDR3 is 13 residues long. The CDR3 loop is CASSLRQGFKAFF. In DNA, the CDR3 is TGTGCCAGCAGCCTCCGACAGGGGTTTAAAGCTTTCTTT.

This clone was recorded only once. V usage is TRBV18 and J usage is TRBJ2-6; 12 positions match TRBD1. V lost 5 bases, J lost 1 base, and 3 bases stayed unmatched. Per the germline V gene, CDR1 is KGHSH and CDR2 is LQKENI. The CDR3 is 17 amino acids. The CDR3 protein is CASSSGQGASGANVLTF. CDR3 nucleotide sequence: TGTGCCAGCTCATCGGGACAGGGGGCTTCTGGGGCCAACGTCCTGACTTTC.

The chain recombines TRBV27 with TRBJ1-2; tentatively, D is TRBD1 (5 bases). Trimming took 3 bases from V and 6 from J, leaving 8 bases between them. The CDR3 extends over 12 amino acids. In germline, CDR1 is MNHEY, CDR2 SMNVEV (reference sequence). The CDR3 sequence is CASSFRGDGYTF. In DNA form, the CDR3 reads TGTGCCAGCAGTTTTCGGGGGGATGGCTACACCTTC.

The chain has TRBV19 and TRBJ2-7; TRBD2 is a possible D gene (5 bases). Germline-derived CDR1 and CDR2 are LNHDA and SQIVND (reference sequence). Trimming pared 2 bases from V and 2 bases from J, leaving 13 bases between. The CDR3 contains 15 residues. The CDR3 protein is CASSIWLGVAYEQYF. The CDR3 nucleotides read TGTGCCAGTAGTATATGGTTGGGAGTAGCCTACGAGCAGTACTTC.

V is TRBV2 and J is TRBJ1-6; tentative D call: TRBD1 (6 bases). CDR3 size: 18 residues. Germline CDR1 is SNHLY and CDR2 is FYNNEI. The V end lost 3 bases, the J end lost 0 bases, and 15 bases lay between the germline ends. CDR3 residues: CASSEQGPVSSYNSPLHF. The CDR3 DNA follows: TGTGCCAGCAGTGAGCAGGGGCCCGTGAGCTCCTATAATTCACCCCTCCACTTT.

The chain recombines TRBV9 with TRBJ2-2; no clear D. Between the trimmed V and J ends, which lost 2 bases and 3 bases, there was a span of 8 bases. This CDR3 has 14 residues. In germline, CDR1 is SGDLS, CDR2 YYNGEE. Here the CDR3 reads CASSVSIYTGELFF. The CDR3 bases are TGTGCCAGCAGCGTGTCTATTTACACCGGGGAGCTGTTTTTT.

This clone was detected a few times. The chain carries TRBV2 and TRBJ2-1, with 11 bases identical to TRBD1. Per germline, CDR1 SNHLY and CDR2 FYNNEI. V shed 3 bases, J shed 14 bases, and the junction held 9 bases outside the gene matches. The CDR3 sequence is 14 residues long. CDR3 region: CASSERPGQGEKFF. CDR3 DNA sequence: TGTGCCAGCAGTGAGAGACCGGGACAGGGGGAAAAGTTCTTC.

This clone showed up just a few times. The gene calls are TRBV2 and TRBJ1-1; D is possibly TRBD1 (6 bases). V lost 7 bases to trimming and J lost 3 bases, with 12 bases between them. CDR1 is SNHLY and CDR2 is FYNNEI in the germline V gene. The CDR3 totals 13 residues. Here the CDR3 reads CASTAGADTEAFF. The CDR3 bases are TGTGCCAGCACCGCAGGGGCGGACACTGAAGCTTTCTTT.

V and J are TRBV6-6 and TRBJ1-1; D gene uncertain. Germline V gene data show CDR1 as MNHNY and CDR2 as SVGAGI (reference sequence). This CDR3 spans 12 amino acids. Between the trimmed V and J ends, which lost 1 base and 8 bases, there was a span of 8 bases. In DNA form, the CDR3 reads TGTGCCAGCAGTTACTATCGGGAAGAAGCTTTCTTT. It specifies CASSYYREEAFF.

The chain recombines TRBV13 with TRBJ2-3; D is unclear. CDR3 size: 11 residues. The germline V gene encodes CDR1 PRHDT and CDR2 FYEKMQ (reference sequence). The V gene lost 5 bases and the J gene lost 2 bases, with 2 bases spanning the gap. The CDR3, as DNA: TGTGCCAGCAGCCACACAGATACGCAGTATTTT. As protein: CASSHTDTQYF. Looking up the rest from reference TRBV13 and TRBJ2-3 gives the full variable domain: AAGVIQSPRHLIKEKRETATLKCYPIPRHDTVYWYQQGPGQDPQFLISFYEKMQSDKGSIPDRFSAQQFSDYHSELNMSSLELGDSALYFCASSHTDTQYFGPGTRLTVL.

The V and J genes are TRBV7-8 and TRBJ2-3, with D unclear. There are 16 residues in the CDR3. Looked up from germline, CDR1 is SGHVS and CDR2 is FQNEAQ. V was cut by 1 base and J by 0 bases, with 11 bases left in between. The CDR3 bases are TGTGCCAGCAGCTTAGATACGCACGGTAGCACAGATACGCAGTATTTT. Amino acids: CASSLDTHGSTDTQYF. Using reference TRBV7-8 and TRBJ2-3 for the parts outside the CDR3, the full variable domain is GAGVSQSPRYKVAKRGQDVALRCDPISGHVSLFWYQQALGQGPEFLTYFQNEAQLDKSGLPSDRFFAERPEGSVSTLKIQRTQQEDSAVYLCASSLDTHGSTDTQYFGPGTRLTVL.

This chain uses TRBV7-2 with TRBJ2-4; tentative D call: TRBD1 (6 bases). CDR1 SGHTA and CDR2 FQGNSA come from the germline V gene. V lost 1 base and J 1 base, leaving 11 bases between the germline ends. The length of the CDR3 is 16 residues. CDR3 amino acids: CASSLGQVWAKNIQYF. In DNA, the CDR3 is TGTGCCAGCAGCTTAGGACAGGTCTGGGCCAAAAACATTCAGTACTTC.

The chain has TRBV9 and TRBJ1-4, with 8 bases matching TRBD1. The CDR3 is made up of 14 amino acids. CDR1 is SGDLS and CDR2 is YYNGEE in the germline V gene. The junction had 3 bases not matched to a gene; V was cut back by 2 bases and J by 6 bases. CDR3 loop: CASSVQGADEKLFF. The CDR3 region has the DNA TGTGCCAGCAGCGTTCAGGGGGCGGATGAAAAACTGTTTTTT.

This clone has just a few counts. CDR3 bases: TGCGCCAGCAGCTACGGGACTAGCGGGGAGAGAGAGGAGTTCTTC. Protein: CASSYGTSGEREEFF. The chain links TRBV5-1 to TRBJ2-1; TRBD2 agrees at 13 bases. The CDR3 runs 15 residues. In germline, CDR1 is SGHRS, CDR2 YFSETQ. V dropped 3 bases and J dropped 14; count of bases not matched to a gene: 11. The full variable domain, in which reference TRBV5-1 and TRBJ2-1 provide the parts outside the CDR3, is KAGVTQTPRYLIKTRGQQVTLSCSPISGHRSVSWYQQTPGQGLQFLFEYFSETQRNKGNFPGRFSGRQFSNSRSEMNVSTLELGDSALYLCASSYGTSGEREEFFGPGTRLTVL.

V gene TRBV27 combines with J gene TRBJ2-7; 8 bases match TRBD2. This CDR3 is 13 amino acids long. J lost 5 bases, V lost 6 bases, and 6 bases had no gene match. Germline V gives CDR1 MNHEY, CDR2 SMNVEV (reference sequence). The CDR3 protein is CASSRNSGDEQYF. CDR3 coding DNA: TGTGCCAGCAGCCGAAATAGCGGGGACGAGCAGTACTTC.

The chain combines TRBV27 with TRBJ2-6, with TRBD2 as a possible D gene (5 bases). Germline assignment: CDR1 MNHEY and CDR2 SMNVEV (reference sequence). The CDR3 sequence is 17 residues long. V lost 6 bases to trimming and J lost 1 base, with 16 bases between them. CDR3 region: CASRSAGIGSGANVLTF. CDR3 in DNA: TGTGCCAGCAGGTCGGCGGGTATAGGGTCTGGGGCCAACGTCCTGACTTTC. The variable domain in full, completed from reference TRBV27 and TRBJ2-6, reads EAQVTQNPRYLITVTGKKLTVTCSQNMNHEYMSWYRQDPGLGLRQIYYSMNVEVTDKGDVPEGYKVSRKEKRNFPLILESPSPNQTSLYFCASRSAGIGSGANVLTFGAGSRLTVL.

The chain has TRBV6-1 and TRBJ2-3, with a possible D match to TRBD2 (6 bases). Germline-derived CDR1 and CDR2 are MNHNS and SASEGT. V was cut by 8 bases and J by 1 base, with 16 bases left in between. CDR3 length: 15 amino acids. The CDR3 loop reads CASSPRRGRTDTQYF. Written as DNA, the CDR3 is TGTGCCAGCTCCCCGCGGCGGGGTCGCACAGATACGCAGTATTTT.

This clone was detected a few times. The V call is TRBV10-1, the J call TRBJ1-1; D gene unclear. The CDR3 loop spans 13 amino acids. V lost 4 bases, J lost 1 base, and 7 bases lay in between. The germline V gene encodes CDR1 WNHNN and CDR2 SYGVQD (reference sequence). The CDR3 here is CASSARGNTEAFF. CDR3 in DNA: TGCGCCAGCAGTGCTCGGGGGAACACTGAAGCTTTCTTT.

The chain links TRBV2 to TRBJ1-5; 9 bases map to TRBD1. This CDR3 spans 15 amino acids. Per the germline V gene, CDR1 is SNHLY and CDR2 is FYNNEI. J gave up 5 bases and V 6 bases, and 8 bases lay outside the gene matches. In DNA, the CDR3 is TGTGCCAGCAGCAAAAGGACAGGGGAGTATCAGCCCCAGCATTTT. It codes for CASSKRTGEYQPQHF.

The chain employs TRBV7-6 and TRBJ1-1; 7 bases agree with TRBD1. J was trimmed by 6 bases and V by 2 bases; bases with no gene match: 3. The germline V gene encodes CDR1 SGHVS and CDR2 FNYEAQ. The CDR3 sequence is 13 residues long. CDR3 loop: CASSLLGTAEAFF. Here the CDR3 DNA reads TGTGCCAGCAGCTTACTAGGGACAGCTGAAGCTTTCTTT.

A single count supports this clone. The V and J genes are TRBV4-1 and TRBJ1-1; 9 nucleotides line up with TRBD1. CDR3 length: 17 residues. J lost 1 base, V lost 2 bases, and 8 bases had no gene match. Per the germline V gene, CDR1 is MGHRA and CDR2 is YSYEKL. The CDR3 reads CASSQRKQGAANTEAFF. As DNA, the CDR3 is TGCGCCAGCAGCCAACGGAAACAGGGGGCAGCGAACACTGAAGCTTTCTTT.